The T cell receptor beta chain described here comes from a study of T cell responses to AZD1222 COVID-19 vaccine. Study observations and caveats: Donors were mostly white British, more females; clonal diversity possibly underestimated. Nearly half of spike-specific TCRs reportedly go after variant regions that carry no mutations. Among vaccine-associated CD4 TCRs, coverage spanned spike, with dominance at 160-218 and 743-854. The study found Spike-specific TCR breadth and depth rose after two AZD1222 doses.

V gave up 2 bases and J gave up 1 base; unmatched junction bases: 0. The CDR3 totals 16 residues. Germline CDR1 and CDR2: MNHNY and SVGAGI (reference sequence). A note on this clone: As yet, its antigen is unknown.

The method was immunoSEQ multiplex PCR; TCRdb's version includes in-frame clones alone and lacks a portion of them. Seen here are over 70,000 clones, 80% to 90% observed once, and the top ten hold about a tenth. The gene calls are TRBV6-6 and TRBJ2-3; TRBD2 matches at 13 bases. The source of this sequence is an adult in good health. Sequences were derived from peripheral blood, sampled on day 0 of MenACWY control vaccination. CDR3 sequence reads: CASSYGTSGGTDTQYF. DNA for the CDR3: TGTGCCAGCAGTTACGGGACTAGCGGGGGCACAGATACGCAGTATTTT.